The present T cell receptor (beta chain) was sequenced within a study of blood T cell repertoires in COVID-19. Study background: Collection of acute and convalescent COVID-19 samples took place in the United States, Italy and Spain.

In the study's own analysis: It was from reference gene primer amplification that nucleated cell counts were estimated. Assay: immunoSEQ multiplex PCR; the TCRdb copy retains only in-frame clones and omits some. V, J and clone size are those of that table, while D and trimming were read from the DNA. This sample yields 140,000 to 150,000 clones, of which roughly 89% are seen a single time; 4.5% to 6% belongs to the top ten. Germline V gene lookup returns CDR1 KGHSH and CDR2 LQKENI. V gave up 6 bases and J gave up 7 bases, with 9 bases separating them. The CDR3 contains 11 residues. Cohort allocation depended upon clinical history that participants reported. Exposed participants encountered a COVID-19 case during the 2 weeks preceding study entry.

This receptor was taken from a woman aged 45-65 years who had been exposed to COVID-19. Specimen: PBMCs or T cells enriched from blood (not recorded which). The chain uses TRBV18 and TRBJ1-1, with a possible D match to TRBD1 (5 bases). For the CDR3, the DNA is TGTGCCAGCTCGCCCGGGGGTGAAGCTTTCTTT. Protein: CASSPGGEAFF. Looking up the rest from reference TRBV18 and TRBJ1-1 gives the full variable domain: NAGVMQNPRHLVRRRGQEARLRCSPMKGHSHVYWYRQLPEEGLKFMVYLQKENIIDESGMPKERFSAEFPKEGPSILRIQQVVRGDSAAYFCASSPGGEAFFGQGTRLTVV.